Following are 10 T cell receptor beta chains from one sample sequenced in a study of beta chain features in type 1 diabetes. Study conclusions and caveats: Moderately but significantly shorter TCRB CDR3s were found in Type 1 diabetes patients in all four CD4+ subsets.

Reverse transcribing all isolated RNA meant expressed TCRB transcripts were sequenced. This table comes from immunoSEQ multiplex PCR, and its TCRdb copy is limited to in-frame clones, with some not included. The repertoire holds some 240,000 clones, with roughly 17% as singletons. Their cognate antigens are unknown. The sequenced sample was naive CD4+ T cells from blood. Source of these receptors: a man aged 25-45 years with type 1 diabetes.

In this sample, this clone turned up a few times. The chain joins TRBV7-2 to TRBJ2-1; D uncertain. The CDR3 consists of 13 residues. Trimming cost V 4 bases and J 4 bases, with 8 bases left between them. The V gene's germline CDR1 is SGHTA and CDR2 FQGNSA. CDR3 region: CASSSPGYNEQFF. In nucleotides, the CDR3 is TGTGCCAGCAGCTCCCCCGGGTACAATGAGCAGTTCTTC.

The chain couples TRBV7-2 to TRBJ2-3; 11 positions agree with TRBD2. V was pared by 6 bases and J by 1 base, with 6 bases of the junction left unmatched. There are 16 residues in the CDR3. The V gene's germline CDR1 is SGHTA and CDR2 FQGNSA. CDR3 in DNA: TGTGCCAGCAGGAAAGGGGGACTAGCGGGCACAGATACGCAGTATTTT. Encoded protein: CASRKGGLAGTDTQYF. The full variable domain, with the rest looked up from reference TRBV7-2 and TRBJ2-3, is GAGVSQSPSNKVTEKGKDVELRCDPISGHTALYWYRQSLGQGLEFLIYFQGNSAPDKSGLPSDRFSAERTGGSVSTLTIQRTQQEDSAVYLCASRKGGLAGTDTQYFGPGTRLTVL.

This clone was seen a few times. The DNA of the CDR3 is TGTGCCTGCGCGTACTACGAGCAGTACTTC. It codes for CACAYYEQYF. The V gene is TRBV30, the J gene TRBJ2-7; no firm D call. Germline V gene data show CDR1 as GTSNPN and CDR2 as SVGIG (reference sequence). The CDR3 has 10 amino acids. V lost 6 bases and J 3 bases, leaving 6 bases between the germline ends.

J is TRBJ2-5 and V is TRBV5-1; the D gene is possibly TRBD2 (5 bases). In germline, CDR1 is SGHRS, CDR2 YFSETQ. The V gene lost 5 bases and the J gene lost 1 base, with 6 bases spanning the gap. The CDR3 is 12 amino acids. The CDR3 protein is CASSRGQETQYF. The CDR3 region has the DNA TGCGCCAGCAGTCGGGGCCAAGAGACCCAGTACTTC.

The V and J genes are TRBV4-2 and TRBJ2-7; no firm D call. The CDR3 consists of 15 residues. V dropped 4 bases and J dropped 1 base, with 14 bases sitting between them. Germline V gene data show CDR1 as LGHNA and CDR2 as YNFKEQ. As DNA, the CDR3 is TGTGCCAGCAGCCCCGCGGCAGGTAATTCCTACGAGCAGTACTTC. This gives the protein CASSPAAGNSYEQYF.

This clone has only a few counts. Here the CDR3 reads CASSAGLAEQETQYF. DNA for the CDR3: TGTGCCAGCAGTGCGGGACTAGCGGAACAAGAGACCCAGTACTTC. This rearrangement joins TRBV25-1 to TRBJ2-5; 11 nucleotides line up with TRBD2. The V and J ends lost 4 bases and 2 bases, in that order; junction bases with no gene match: 3. CDR1 and CDR2 (germline): MGHDK, SYGVNS. The CDR3 is 15 amino acids.

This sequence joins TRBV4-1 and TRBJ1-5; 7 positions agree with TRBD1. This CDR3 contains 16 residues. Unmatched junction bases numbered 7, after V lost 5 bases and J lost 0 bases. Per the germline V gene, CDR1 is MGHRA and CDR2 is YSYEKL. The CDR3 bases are TGCGCCAGCAGCTTATCCGGGACAGATAGCAATCAGCCCCAGCATTTT. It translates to CASSLSGTDSNQPQHF.

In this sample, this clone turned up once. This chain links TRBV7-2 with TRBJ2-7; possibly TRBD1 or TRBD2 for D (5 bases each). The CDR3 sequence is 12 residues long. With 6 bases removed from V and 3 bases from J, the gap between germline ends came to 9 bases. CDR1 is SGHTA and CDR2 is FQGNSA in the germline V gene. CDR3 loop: CASRQAGYEQYF. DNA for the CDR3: TGTGCCAGCAGACAGGCGGGCTACGAGCAGTACTTC.

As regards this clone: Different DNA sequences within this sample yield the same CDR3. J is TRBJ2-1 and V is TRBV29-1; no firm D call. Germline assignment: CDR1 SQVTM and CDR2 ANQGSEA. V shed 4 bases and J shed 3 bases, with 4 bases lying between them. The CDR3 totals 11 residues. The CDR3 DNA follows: TGCAGCGTTGTCGGCTACAATGAGCAGTTCTTC. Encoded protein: CSVVGYNEQFF.

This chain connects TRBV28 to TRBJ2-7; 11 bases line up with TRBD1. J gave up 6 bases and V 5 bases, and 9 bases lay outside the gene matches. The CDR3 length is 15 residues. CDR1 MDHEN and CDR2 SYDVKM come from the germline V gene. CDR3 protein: CASSATRDRGSEQYF. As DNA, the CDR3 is TGTGCCAGCAGTGCCACCCGGGACAGGGGGAGCGAGCAGTACTTC.